A selection of T cell receptor beta chains follows, all from one sample in a study of T-cell reconstitution after alpha-beta-depleted transplantation in children. Each CDR3 protein is one row after TCRdb ran MiXCR on the PCR reads. The sample includes 500,000 to 650,000 distinct CDR3 sequences, 13% of them seen just once. This specimen consisted of PBMCs, mostly from graft donor cells, obtained 360 days after TCRalphabeta/CD19-depleted stem cell transplant. The source of these receptors is a male patient under 18 who had a stem cell transplant for acute myeloid leukemia, so the T cells may come from the graft donor. The conserved cysteine and the conserved F or W are not part of the CDR3 here.

v_gene	j_gene	CDR3aa
TRBV20-1	TRBJ2-2	SARYLAGSGELF
TRBV3-1	TRBJ2-3	ASSPHPRGTDTQY
TRBV11-1	TRBJ2-1	ANDWGPPGTSGKSSYNEQF
TRBV28	TRBJ2-7	ASSLTSERDAYEQY
TRBV7-9	TRBJ1-6	ASSPGQGRNSPLH
TRBV7-2	TRBJ2-3	ASSPKTGDTQY
TRBV20-1	TRBJ2-5	SARGGEWEETQY
TRBV20-1	TRBJ1-1	SARAPGGPAEAF
TRBV28	TRBJ2-3	ASSFTSGTDTQY
TRBV12-3/TRBV12-4	TRBJ2-7	ASSLALRGTYEQY
TRBV4-3	TRBJ2-3	ASSQVGSGTDTQY
TRBV7-2	TRBJ2-7	ASSPLAGLSREQY
TRBV5-1	TRBJ2-7	ASSPRDITYEQY
TRBV4-3	TRBJ2-2	ASSQDVAGGRTGELF
TRBV20-1	TRBJ2-7	SAGYGTSGRDEQY
TRBV7-2	TRBJ2-3	ASSHRGMATDTQY
TRBV12-3/TRBV12-4	TRBJ1-6	ASISLSYNSPLH
TRBV10-3	TRBJ2-7	AISGDAPYEQY
TRBV7-9	TRBJ2-1	ASSPGTGF
TRBV20-1	TRBJ2-3	SARVTGGLTDTQY
TRBV29-1	TRBJ2-3	SVPILKPGGKFTVTDTQY
TRBV20-1	TRBJ2-5	SARDSKGQY
TRBV12-5	TRBJ2-1	ASGGRVNEQF
TRBV20-1	TRBJ2-1	RITGGLYNEQF
TRBV5-4	TRBJ2-1	ASSSGQWNEQF
TRBV29-1	TRBJ2-5	SLRGRYQETQY
TRBV9	TRBJ2-6	ASSVGTGPVNAGANVLT
TRBV4-3	TRBJ2-1	ASSQGTSGSLSYNEQF
TRBV19	TRBJ1-3	ASLPGEYAGNTIY
TRBV28	TRBJ2-7	ASSFYPVGYEQY
TRBV11-2	TRBJ2-1	ASSIGQGARIFRNEQF
TRBV12-3/TRBV12-4	TRBJ2-1	ASSSLAGVAFYNEQF
TRBV18	TRBJ2-1	ASSPGLAGGPSSYNEQF
TRBV9	TRBJ2-7	ASSVGIGTFSYEQY
TRBV28	TRBJ1-1	ASFIGEGTEAF
TRBV4-2	TRBJ2-7	ASSHGLAGGISYEQY
TRBV27	TRBJ2-1	ASIATGRHEQF
TRBV28	TRBJ2-7	ASRPGLAGYYEQY
TRBV28	TRBJ2-7	ASSQDPGTVPYEQY
TRBV20-1	TRBJ2-2	SGQSPFTGELF
TRBV15	TRBJ2-7	ATSRGLAETYEQY
TRBV29-1	TRBJ2-6	SVATVSGANVLT
TRBV7-2	TRBJ1-3	ASSNPGPGNTIY
TRBV5-5	TRBJ1-1	ASSFGRTGGSYEAF
TRBV20-1	TRBJ2-3	SARDPGQGTPDTQY
TRBV6-2/TRBV6-3	TRBJ2-1	ASSYSGLASYNEQF